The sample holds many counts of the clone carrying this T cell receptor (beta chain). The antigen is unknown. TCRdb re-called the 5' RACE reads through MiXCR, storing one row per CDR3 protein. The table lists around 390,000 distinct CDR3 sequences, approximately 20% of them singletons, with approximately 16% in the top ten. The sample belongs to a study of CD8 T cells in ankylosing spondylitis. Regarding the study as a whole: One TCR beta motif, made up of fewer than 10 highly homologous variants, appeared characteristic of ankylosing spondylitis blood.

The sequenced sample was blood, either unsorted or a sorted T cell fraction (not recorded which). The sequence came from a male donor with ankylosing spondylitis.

CDR3 DNA sequence: TGTGCCAGCAGTTACTCCTATGGGGGGTCGAGCACTGAAGCTTTCTTT. Its protein product is CASSYSYGGSSTEAFF. The gene calls are TRBV6-5 and TRBJ1-1, with D perhaps TRBD1 (5 bases). V gave up 0 bases and J gave up 4 bases, with 15 bases separating them. The CDR3 spans 16 residues. Germline CDR1 reads MNHEY; CDR2 reads SVGAGI.